This is a list of T cell receptor beta chains from one sample in a study of shared clonotypes between healthy human individuals. Profiled with immunoSEQ multiplex PCR; TCRdb holds only in-frame clones, not every one. The data contain about 1 million clones, around 76% of them seen just once; the ten biggest clones take up approximately 1.5%. Sequenced material: memory CD4+ T cells sorted from blood. The receptors originated from a man aged 18 to 29 in good health. CDR3s include the opening cysteine and the closing phenylalanine or tryptophan. A D gene is named only where the DNA matches it firmly. Some rows have no size entry. The others give once, few or many, or a class for an expanded clone.

-	TRBJ1-3	few	TRBV21-1	TGTGCCAGCAGCAAACTTAGACAGGGGTCCGCCGGAAACACCATATATTTT	CASSKLRQGSAGNTIYF
TRBD1	TRBJ2-7	-	TRBV4-1	TGCGCCAGCAGCTTTTTGGAGAACAGGGGATACTACGAGCAGTACTTC	CASSFLENRGYYEQYF
-	TRBJ2-7	-	TRBV11-2	TGTGCCAGCAGCTTATCTCACGGGTCTCACTACGAGCAGTACTTC	CASSLSHGSHYEQYF
TRBD2	TRBJ2-7	-	TRBV9	TGTGCCAGCAGCGTAGGTTTGGGAGGGAGTGAGCAGTACTTC	CASSVGLGGSEQYF
-	TRBJ2-1	-	TRBV6-6	TGTGCCAGCCAATTCGCTGGGGGTGAGCAGTTCTTC	CASQFAGGEQFF
TRBD1	TRBJ1-1	-	TRBV6-1	TGTGCCAGCAGTGAACGCGGGACAGCCTTTACTGAAGCTTTCTTT	CASSERGTAFTEAFF
TRBD1	TRBJ2-2	-	TRBV19	TGTGCCAGTAGGCCGGACAGGGGGCGGTCCGGGGAGCTGTTTTTT	CASRPDRGRSGELFF
-	TRBJ2-2	few	TRBV10-3	TGTGCCATCGGGGAAGGGTTGAACACCGGGGAGCTGTTTTTT	CAIGEGLNTGELFF
TRBD2	TRBJ2-2	-	TRBV19	TGTGCCAGTAGTATGATCGGCGTAGCGGGGTCCGGGGAGCTGTTTTTT	CASSMIGVAGSGELFF
-	TRBJ1-2	-	TRBV6-5	TGTGCCAGCAGTCCCGGACGGTCTATGGGCTACACCTTC	CASSPGRSMGYTF
-	TRBJ2-5	-	TRBV6-6	TGTGCCAGCAGTTACATGGGGGTTCGAGAGACCCAGTACTTC	CASSYMGVRETQYF
-	TRBJ1-2	-	TRBV6-6	TGTGCCAGCAGTTACTCGGGGTATGGCTACACCTTC	CASSYSGYGYTF
-	TRBJ2-7	-	TRBV25-1	TGTGCCAGCAGTGTTCCCGTGTCCTACGAGCAGTACTTC	CASSVPVSYEQYF
-	TRBJ2-5	-	TRBV5-1	TGCGCCAGCAGCTCCTTTAGCGCCTCCCAAGAGACCCAGTACTTC	CASSSFSASQETQYF
TRBD1	TRBJ2-1	-	TRBV29-1	TGCAGCGTGGGGGACAGGTCTAGCTCCTACAATGAGCAGTTCTTC	CSVGDRSSSYNEQFF
-	TRBJ2-2	-	TRBV10-1	TGCGCCAGCAGTGGGGACAACACCGGGGAGCTGTTTTTT	CASSGDNTGELFF
-	TRBJ1-1	-	TRBV5-1	TGCGCCAGCAGCTTGATCGAGAACACTGAAGCTTTCTTT	CASSLIENTEAFF
-	TRBJ1-1	-	TRBV10-1	TGCGCCAGCAGTTCGACACCGAACACTGAAGCTTTCTTT	CASSSTPNTEAFF
-	TRBJ2-2	-	TRBV6-5	TGTGCCAGCAGGGAGGACCGGTGGCTGTTTTTT	CASREDRWLFF
TRBD1	TRBJ1-4	-	TRBV5-5	TGTGCCAGCAGCCCAGGACAGGGGAGTATCGAAAAACTGTTTTTT	CASSPGQGSIEKLFF
TRBD2	TRBJ2-7	-	TRBV9	TGTGCCAGCAGCGGGGGGACTAGCGGTTCCTCCTACGAGCAGTACTTC	CASSGGTSGSSYEQYF
TRBD2	TRBJ2-1	-	TRBV19	TGTGCCAGTAGTATAGAAACGCTAGCGGGAGAGAACGAGCAGTTCTTC	CASSIETLAGENEQFF
-	TRBJ1-2	-	TRBV10-3	TGTGCCATCAGTGATCGTGGGTACTATGGCTACACCTTC	CAISDRGYYGYTF
-	TRBJ2-5	-	TRBV6-5	TGTGCCAGCAGGGACCGGGGGTCCCCCGAAGAGACCCAGTACTTC	CASRDRGSPEETQYF
-	TRBJ2-5	-	TRBV30	TGTGCCTGGAGTGTAACACAAGAGACCCAGTACTTC	CAWSVTQETQYF
TRBD1	TRBJ2-7	few	TRBV6-5	TGTGCCAGCAGATTATCCGGGACAGGGCCCTACGAGCAGTACTTC	CASRLSGTGPYEQYF
-	TRBJ2-7	-	TRBV19	TGTGCCAGTAGTACCCCCCGGGGCGGACAGCAGTACTTC	CASSTPRGGQQYF
-	TRBJ1-2	-	TRBV29-1	TGCAGCGTTGAAATGTTGGGTACTCTGTATGGCTACACCTTC	CSVEMLGTLYGYTF
TRBD1	TRBJ2-1	-	TRBV6-1	TGTGCCAGCAGTCCCGGGACAGGATCCTACAATGAGCAGTTCTTC	CASSPGTGSYNEQFF
-	TRBJ1-4	-	TRBV30	TGTGCCTGGAGAGGGAGGCGTAGAACTAATGAAAAACTGTTTTTT	CAWRGRRRTNEKLFF
-	TRBJ2-4	once	TRBV30	TGTGCCTGGAGTGTACCCGGGGCCATCATGAACATTCAGTACTTC	CAWSVPGAIMNIQYF
TRBD2	TRBJ2-5	few	TRBV6-5	TGTGCCAGCAGCGCTAGCGGGGGGAGGTTGCAGTACTTC	CASSASGGRLQYF
-	TRBJ1-2	-	TRBV19	TGTGCCAGTACCCCAACGTGGCTGGGAGGCTACACCTTC	CASTPTWLGGYTF
TRBD1	TRBJ1-5	-	TRBV19	TGTGCCAGTAGCGTCACAGGGGATAGCAATCAGCCCCAGCATTTT	CASSVTGDSNQPQHF
TRBD1	TRBJ1-4	-	TRBV5-1	TGCGCCAGCACCCCGACAGGGGGTGGTAGGGAAAAACTGTTTTTT	CASTPTGGGREKLFF